This is a list of T cell receptor beta chains from one sample in a study of blood T cells in healthy people across ages. TCRdb called the 5' RACE reads again in MiXCR, with one record for every CDR3 protein. The sample includes some 730,000 distinct CDR3 sequences, over 20% of them seen just once. The sequencing sample was made of blood. Receptors originate from a man aged 70 or older in good health. CDR3s include the opening cysteine and the closing phenylalanine or tryptophan. D genes are given only for firm matches. Not all rows give a size; the values are once, few, many and, for expanded clones, a class.

>TRBD2|few|TRBV4-2|TRBJ2-7
CASSQPLGTSGYEQYF
TGTGCCAGCAGCCAACCCCTAGGGACTAGCGGTTACGAGCAGTACTTC
>-|few|TRBV7-9|TRBJ2-3
CASSLAPGGDADTQYF
TGTGCCAGCAGCTTAGCTCCCGGGGGCGACGCAGATACGCAGTATTTT
>-|-|TRBV12-3/TRBV12-4|TRBJ2-3
CASSPADIDTDTQYF
TGTGCCAGCAGCCCAGCCGACATAGACACAGATACGCAGTATTTT
>-|few|TRBV5-5|TRBJ2-3
CASSSPHSTDTQYF
TGTGCCAGCAGCTCCCCCCACTCAACAGATACGCAGTATTTT
>-|-|TRBV12-3/TRBV12-4|TRBJ1-2
CASSLRVGGYTF
TGTGCCAGCAGTCTCAGGGTCGGCGGCTACACCTTC
>-|-|TRBV20-1|TRBJ2-4
CSARAGLFQYF
TGCAGTGCTAGGGCTGGACTTTTTCAGTACTTC
>-|many|TRBV28|TRBJ2-5
CASSLHRKETQYF
TGTGCCAGCAGTTTACACAGAAAAGAGACCCAGTACTTC
>TRBD1|few|TRBV19|TRBJ2-3
CASSPSPGTGGDTQYF
TGTGCCAGTAGCCCTTCCCCCGGGACAGGTGGGGATACGCAGTATTTT
>-|-|TRBV7-9|TRBJ2-4
CASSLGKSLAKNIQYF
TGTGCCAGCAGCTTAGGGAAAAGCTTAGCCAAAAACATTCAGTACTTC
>TRBD1|-|TRBV4-1|TRBJ1-6
CASSQDRTGLSPLHF
TGCGCCAGCAGCCAAGATCGGACAGGGTTGTCACCCCTCCACTTT
>-|few|TRBV12-3/TRBV12-4|TRBJ1-5
CASSLEGAKNQPQHF
TGTGCCAGCAGTTTGGAAGGGGCGAAGAATCAGCCCCAGCATTTT
>-|-|TRBV19|TRBJ1-6
CASSKQGSSYNSPLHF
TGTGCCAGTAGTAAACAGGGAAGCTCCTATAATTCACCCCTCCACTTT
>-|-|TRBV7-2|TRBJ2-5
CASTLWPEETQYF
TGTGCCAGCACCCTTTGGCCAGAAGAGACCCAGTACTTC
>TRBD1|few|TRBV28|TRBJ1-6
CASSDSDREGSPLHF
TGTGCCAGCAGTGATTCCGACAGGGAGGGTTCACCCCTCCACTTT
>TRBD1|few|TRBV10-3|TRBJ1-1
CAISESGQGTEAFF
TGTGCCATCAGTGAGTCGGGACAGGGAACTGAAGCTTTCTTT
>TRBD1|-|TRBV12-3/TRBV12-4|TRBJ1-2
CASSNNRGTNYGHTF
TGTGCCAGCAGTAACAACAGGGGGACTAACTATGGCCACACCTTC
>-|few|TRBV11-2|TRBJ2-7
CASSLGRLDYEQYF
TGTGCCAGCAGCTTAGGTAGACTAGACTACGAGCAGTACTTC
>TRBD2|few|TRBV2|TRBJ2-1
CATKRESEQFF
TGTGCCACTAAGCGGGAGTCCGAGCAGTTCTTC
>TRBD2|-|TRBV4-3|TRBJ2-1
CASSLRRLAGQYNEQFF
TGCGCCAGCAGCCTCAGGCGGCTAGCGGGTCAATACAATGAGCAGTTCTTC
>TRBD1|few|TRBV7-9|TRBJ1-1
CASSLTFRQGEGAFF
TGTGCCAGCAGCTTAACATTTAGGCAGGGGGAAGGGGCTTTCTTT
>-|-|TRBV20-1|TRBJ1-5
CSASSGPSNQPQHF
TGCAGTGCTAGTTCGGGGCCAAGCAATCAGCCCCAGCATTTT
>TRBD1|few|TRBV28|TRBJ1-2
CASSPYRGPDGYTF
TGTGCCAGCAGTCCCTACAGGGGACCGGATGGCTACACCTTC
>TRBD2|many|TRBV5-1|TRBJ2-1
CASSWTSDEQFF
TGCGCCAGCAGCTGGACTAGCGATGAGCAGTTCTTC
>TRBD1|many|TRBV6-5|TRBJ1-5
CASSLYRGSNQPQHF
TGTGCCAGCAGCCTTTACAGGGGGAGCAATCAGCCCCAGCATTTT
>-|-|TRBV28|TRBJ2-1
CASSAAGNYNEQFF
TGTGCCAGCAGTGCGGCGGGAAACTACAATGAGCAGTTCTTC